This T cell receptor beta chain was sequenced during a study of T cell responses to AZD1222 COVID-19 vaccine. Study results and caveats: Among vaccine-associated CD4 TCRs, coverage spanned spike, with dominance at 160-218 and 743-854.

Regarding this clone: Its antigen is not known.

Profiling relied on immunoSEQ multiplex PCR, and the TCRdb table lists in-frame clones only, not all of them. The sample lists about 76,000 clones, around 80% occurring once. The V gene's germline CDR1 is SGHRS and CDR2 YFSETQ. Trimming left V 0 bases short and J 4 bases short, with 14 bases between. The CDR3 contains 16 residues. Material: peripheral blood, obtained 28 days after the second dose of the MenACWY control vaccine. The genes are TRBV5-1 and TRBJ1-3, with a tentative D call TRBD1 (6 bases). The TCR originated in an adult who received the MenACWY meningococcal vaccine as a control. CDR3 coding DNA: TGCGCCAGCAGCTTGGCAGGGGCAAGCAGAGGAAACACCATATATTTT. Protein sequence: CASSLAGASRGNTIYF.